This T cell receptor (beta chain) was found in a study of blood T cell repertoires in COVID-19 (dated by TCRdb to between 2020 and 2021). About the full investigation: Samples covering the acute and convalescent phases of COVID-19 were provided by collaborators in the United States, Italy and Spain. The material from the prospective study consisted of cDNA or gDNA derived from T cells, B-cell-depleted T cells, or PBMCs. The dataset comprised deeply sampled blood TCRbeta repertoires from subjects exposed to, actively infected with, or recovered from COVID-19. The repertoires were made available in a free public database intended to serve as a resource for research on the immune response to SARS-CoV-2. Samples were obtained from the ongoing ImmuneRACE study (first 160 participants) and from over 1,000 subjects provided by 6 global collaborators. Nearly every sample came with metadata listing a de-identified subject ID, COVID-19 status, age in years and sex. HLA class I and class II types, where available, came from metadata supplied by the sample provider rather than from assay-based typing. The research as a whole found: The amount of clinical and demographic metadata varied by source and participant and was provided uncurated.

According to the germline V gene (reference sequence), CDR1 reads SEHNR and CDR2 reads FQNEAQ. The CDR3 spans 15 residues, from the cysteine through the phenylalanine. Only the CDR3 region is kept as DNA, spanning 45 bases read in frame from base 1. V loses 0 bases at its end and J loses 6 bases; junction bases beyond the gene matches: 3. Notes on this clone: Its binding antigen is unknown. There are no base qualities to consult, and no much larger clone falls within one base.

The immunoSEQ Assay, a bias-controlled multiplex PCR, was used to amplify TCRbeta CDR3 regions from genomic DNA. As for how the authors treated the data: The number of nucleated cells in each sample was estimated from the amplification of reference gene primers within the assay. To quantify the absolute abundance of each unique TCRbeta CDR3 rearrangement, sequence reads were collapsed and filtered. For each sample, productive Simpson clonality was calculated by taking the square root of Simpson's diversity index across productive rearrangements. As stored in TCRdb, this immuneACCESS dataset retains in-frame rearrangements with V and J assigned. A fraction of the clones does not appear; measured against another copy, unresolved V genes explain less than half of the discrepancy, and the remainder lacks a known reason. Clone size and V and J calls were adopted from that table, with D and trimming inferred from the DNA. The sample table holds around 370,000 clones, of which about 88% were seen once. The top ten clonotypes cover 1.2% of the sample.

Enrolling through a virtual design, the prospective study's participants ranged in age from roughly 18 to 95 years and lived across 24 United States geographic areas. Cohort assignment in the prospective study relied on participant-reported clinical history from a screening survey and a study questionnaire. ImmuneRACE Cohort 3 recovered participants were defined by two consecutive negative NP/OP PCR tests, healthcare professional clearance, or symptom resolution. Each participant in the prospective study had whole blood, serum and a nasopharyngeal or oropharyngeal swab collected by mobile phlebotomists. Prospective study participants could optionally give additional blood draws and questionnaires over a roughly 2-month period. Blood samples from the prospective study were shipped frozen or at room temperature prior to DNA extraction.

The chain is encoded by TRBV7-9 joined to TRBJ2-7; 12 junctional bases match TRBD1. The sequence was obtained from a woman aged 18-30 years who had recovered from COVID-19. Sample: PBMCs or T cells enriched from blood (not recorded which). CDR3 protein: CASSLAGQGASEQYF. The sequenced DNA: TGTGCCAGCAGCTTAGCGGGACAGGGGGCTAGCGAGCAGTACTTC.